Listed below are T cell receptor beta chains from one sample, sequenced in a study of blood T cell repertoires in COVID-19. Method: immunoSEQ multiplex PCR; TCRdb's copy keeps in-frame clones and lacks some. The table shows about 100,000 clones, with around 64% occurring only once. The sequencing input was peripheral blood. These receptors all stem from a woman between 40 and 50 years old with acute or convalescent COVID-19. Each CDR3 is given with its conserved first and last residue. D genes are given only for firm matches. Rows give clone size only sometimes, using once, few, many, or a class for an expanded clone.

d_call	j_call	v_call	clone_size	cdr3_nt	cdr3_aa
-	TRBJ2-7	TRBV3-1/TRBV3-2	-	TGTGCCAGCAGCAAATCACAGACATACTACGAGCAGTACTTC	CASSKSQTYYEQYF
-	TRBJ1-4	TRBV27	-	TGTGCCAGCTCCGGACTAGGGGAAAAACTGTTTTTT	CASSGLGEKLFF
TRBD2	TRBJ2-3	TRBV6-5	-	TGTGCCAGCAGCGTAGCGGGGAGCACAGATACGCAGTATTTT	CASSVAGSTDTQYF
-	TRBJ2-2	TRBV11-3	-	TGTGCCAGCAGCTTATCCAGGGCGAACACCGGGGAGCTGTTTTTT	CASSLSRANTGELFF
TRBD1	TRBJ1-3	TRBV20-1	few	TGCAGTGCTAGTGGGACAGGAGGAAACACCATATATTTT	CSASGTGGNTIYF
TRBD1	TRBJ1-2	TRBV28	once	TGTGCCAGCTCTCGAACCGGGACAGGGGGGTTCCACACCTTC	CASSRTGTGGFHTF
TRBD1	TRBJ2-7	TRBV7-9	-	TGTGCCAGCAGCCAGGGACAGCAATACTCCTACGAGCAGTACTTC	CASSQGQQYSYEQYF
TRBD1	TRBJ2-7	TRBV5-1	many	TGCGCCAGCAGCTTCCGACAGGGCTCCTACGAGCAGTACTTC	CASSFRQGSYEQYF
-	TRBJ1-2	TRBV6-5	few	TGTGCCAGCAGTCTTACCGGACAGCTCTATGGCTACACCTTC	CASSLTGQLYGYTF
-	TRBJ1-6	TRBV6-5	-	TGTGCCAGCAGTTACGGGGGGGGGAATTCACCCCTCCACTTT	CASSYGGGNSPLHF
-	TRBJ1-5	TRBV9	-	TGTGCCAGCAGTCAAGGCGGGGGGATGGGGCAGCCCCAGCATTTT	CASSQGGGMGQPQHF
TRBD2	TRBJ2-5	TRBV30	-	TGTGCCTGGGGACTAGCGGGAAAGCAAGAGACCCAGTACTTC	CAWGLAGKQETQYF
TRBD2	TRBJ2-5	TRBV3-1/TRBV3-2	-	TGTGCCAGCAGCCAAGTATCAGGGAGGGGCGGAGAGACCCAGTACTTC	CASSQVSGRGGETQYF
TRBD1	TRBJ1-1	TRBV19	few	TGTGCCAGTAGTTTGCTACAGGGGATCACTGAAGCTTTCTTT	CASSLLQGITEAFF
TRBD1	TRBJ2-5	TRBV5-4	-	TGTGCCAGCAGCTTGAAAAAGGGGGCGAGAGAGACCCAGTACTTC	CASSLKKGARETQYF
-	TRBJ1-4	TRBV5-1	-	TGCGCCAGCAGCTTGGGGTACAGCCATGAAAAACTGTTTTTT	CASSLGYSHEKLFF
-	TRBJ2-1	TRBV10-3	-	TGTGCCTCGCAGGGGGGAGGATACAATGAGCAGTTCTTC	CASQGGGYNEQFF
-	TRBJ1-1	TRBV28	-	TGTGCCAGTGGGGGGGAGATGAGCACTGAAGCTTTCTTT	CASGGEMSTEAFF
TRBD1	TRBJ2-1	TRBV7-7	-	TGTGCCAGCAGTCCCGACAGGGACGAGCAGTTCTTC	CASSPDRDEQFF
-	TRBJ1-2	TRBV28	-	TGTGCCAGCAGCTCGGGGGGCGGCTATGGCTACACCTTC	CASSSGGGYGYTF
TRBD1	TRBJ2-5	TRBV11-2	-	TGTGCCAGCAGCCCCGGGGGGACAGGGAGGGCAGAGACCCAGTACTTC	CASSPGGTGRAETQYF
-	TRBJ2-4	TRBV27	-	TGTGCCAGCAGTTTCAGAGCCAAAAACATTCAGTACTTC	CASSFRAKNIQYF
TRBD1	TRBJ2-1	TRBV5-1	-	TGCGCCAGCAGGACCGGGACAGGGATGTACAATGAGCAGTTCTTC	CASRTGTGMYNEQFF
-	TRBJ1-6	TRBV30	-	TGTGCCTGGAGTACCCGGGTAGGGGCCAATTCACCCCTCCACTTT	CAWSTRVGANSPLHF
-	TRBJ1-1	TRBV27	-	TGTGCCAGCAGGGACAGCACTGAAGCTTTCTTT	CASRDSTEAFF
-	TRBJ1-2	TRBV3-1/TRBV3-2	-	TGTGCCTGCAGCCCGTCGGGTCAGTTTGGCTACACCTTC	CACSPSGQFGYTF
-	TRBJ1-1	TRBV19	-	TGTGCCAGTAGTCTTAGACTGGGCGGGTTTTTAGAAGCTTTCTTT	CASSLRLGGFLEAFF
-	TRBJ2-7	TRBV7-2	-	TGTGCCAGCAGCTTAGATCAGGGGCGCTACGAGCAGTACTTC	CASSLDQGRYEQYF
TRBD1	TRBJ2-5	TRBV9	-	TGTGCCAGCAGCGTAAGCCAGGGGGCAGGAGAGACCCAGTACTTC	CASSVSQGAGETQYF
-	TRBJ2-1	TRBV9	-	TGTGCCAGCAGCGCACAGGGCAATGAGCAGTTCTTC	CASSAQGNEQFF
-	TRBJ1-2	TRBV12-3/TRBV12-4	many	TGTGCCAGCAGTTTAACAGGACGGGGCTACACCTTC	CASSLTGRGYTF
TRBD1	TRBJ1-1	TRBV29-1	-	TGCAGCGGAGGACAGGCTTTGAACACTGAAGCTTTCTTT	CSGGQALNTEAFF
-	TRBJ1-2	TRBV5-6	-	TGTGCCAGCAGCCCGGGGGGAGGCGGAACCTCCCGTGGCTACACCTTC	CASSPGGGGTSRGYTF
-	TRBJ2-2	TRBV6-4	-	TGTGCCAGCAAGGCCGGGGTCGATACCGGGGAGCTGTTTTTT	CASKAGVDTGELFF
-	TRBJ2-2	TRBV3-1/TRBV3-2	-	TGTGCCAGCAGCCTTGAGGCCGGGGAGCTGTTTTTT	CASSLEAGELFF
TRBD1	TRBJ2-2	TRBV19	many	TGTGCCAGTATAAACAGGGGAAATGCCGGGGAGCTGTTTTTT	CASINRGNAGELFF
-	TRBJ1-1	TRBV4-1	-	TGCGCCAGCAGCCAAGTCGCGAAAGCTGAAGCTTTCTTT	CASSQVAKAEAFF
-	TRBJ1-6	TRBV6-5	-	TGTGCCAGCACCCGCTCCGGGGATAATTCACCCCTCCACTTT	CASTRSGDNSPLHF
-	TRBJ2-7	TRBV21-1	-	TGTGCCAGCGGAGGGAAGCACGAGCAGTACTTC	CASGGKHEQYF
TRBD2	TRBJ2-2	TRBV7-7	-	TGTGCCAGCAGCTTAGCGGGAGGGTCGAACACCGGGGAGCTGTTTTTT	CASSLAGGSNTGELFF
-	TRBJ2-5	TRBV6-1	few	TGTGCCAGCAGTGCCCTGCCGGGACTGGATCGGGAGACCCAGTACTTC	CASSALPGLDRETQYF
-	TRBJ1-6	TRBV6-1	-	TGTGCCAGCAGTGAATTGGCAGGGAATAATTCACCCCTCCACTTT	CASSELAGNNSPLHF
TRBD2	TRBJ2-1	TRBV7-9	-	TGTGCCAGCAGCTTAGGTGGCGGGGGGCCCGACAATGAGCAGTTCTTC	CASSLGGGGPDNEQFF
-	TRBJ1-6	TRBV6-5	-	TGTGCCAGCAGTCCGGACGTGGGAGGCTCACCCCTCCACTTT	CASSPDVGGSPLHF
-	TRBJ2-7	TRBV28	-	TGTGCCAGCAGCCCCGCGATATCCTACGAGCAGTACTTC	CASSPAISYEQYF
-	TRBJ2-7	TRBV6-5	-	TGTGCCAGCAGTTACGACTTGCGAAACGAGCAGTACTTC	CASSYDLRNEQYF
-	TRBJ1-1	TRBV29-1	-	TGCAGCGTCTCGGGAGCTGAAGCTTTCTTT	CSVSGAEAFF